The entry below describes one T cell receptor (beta chain). This CDR3 has 15 residues. Unmatched junction bases numbered 6, after V lost 7 bases and J lost 4 bases. Per the germline V gene, CDR1 is MNHEY and CDR2 is SVGAGI. This sample is part of a study of blood T cell repertoires in COVID-19. Per the original data handling: For nucleated cells, counts were estimated from reference gene primer amplification. Some clones are missing from TCRdb's copy, which holds only in-frame ones; the method was immunoSEQ multiplex PCR. That table gives V, J and clone size, and the DNA gave D and trimming. In the table there are 40,000 to 50,000 clones, under 85% of which are singletons.

The TCR originated in a woman of 80 years or more with acute or convalescent COVID-19. Material: peripheral blood. This chain uses TRBV6-5 with TRBJ2-3; 12 positions match TRBD2. In nucleotides, the CDR3 is TGTGCCAGCAAAGGCCTAGCGGGGGGGCCAGATACGCAGTATTTT. As protein: CASKGLAGGPDTQYF.